The subject of this entry is one T cell receptor beta chain. Assay used: immunoSEQ multiplex PCR; TCRdb lists only in-frame clones, some missing. Seen here are about 400,000 clones, around four fifths observed once, and the top ten hold about 7.1%. Specified treatment: 15 to 20 received Ad26.COV2.S at low or high dose, single or two shots; several received placebo; per-sample allocation not given. At day 63 after the first vaccine or placebo injection, samples were drawn. The data originate from a study of Ad26.COV2.S vaccination and SARS-CoV-2 variants. Looked up from germline, CDR1 is MNHEY and CDR2 is SVGEGT. This CDR3 region has 16 residues. V lost 2 bases, J lost 1 base, and 5 bases stayed unmatched.

This sequence was found in a person between 18 and 65 years old who received the Ad26.COV2.S COVID-19 vaccine or a placebo. V is TRBV6-2 or TRBV6-3 and J is TRBJ1-1, with TRBD1 matching 9 bases. The sample here was peripheral blood, taken in a trial of Ad26.COV2.S vaccine versus placebo. CDR3 sequence: CASSYRGTGTNTEAFF. In DNA, the CDR3 is TGTGCCAGCAGTTACCGGGGGACAGGGACGAACACTGAAGCTTTCTTT.